This T cell receptor beta chain stems from a study of a mutant IDH1 vaccine in newly diagnosed glioma. Study background: Most patients had radiochemotherapy with temozolomide before enrollment; others had one alone. Findings and limits, study-wide: Vaccine-induced responses were seen in approximately 93% of patients, spanning several MHC alleles.

Time point described: baseline, week 1 (first vaccination visit). The treatment here: pre-vaccination baseline after standard-of-care therapy. On this clone itself: Its antigen is unidentified.

Clones were read by immunoSEQ multiplex PCR, and TCRdb kept only the in-frame ones, dropping some. The table includes 30,000 to 40,000 clones, 78% detected once. The sequences come from PBMCs, collected from a glioma patient treated with radiotherapy, temozolomide or both. This clonotype was sampled from a man aged 35-49 years with glioma. Some clones in this sample may be carry-over from other donors' samples.

This CDR3 reads CASSLRDRGGYGYTF. The CDR3 coding sequence is TGCGCCAGCAGCCTCCGGGACAGAGGGGGCTATGGCTACACCTTC. The gene calls are TRBV5-1 and TRBJ1-2; TRBD1 matches at 7 bases. CDR1 and CDR2 from the germline V gene are SGHRS and YFSETQ. The CDR3 is made up of 15 amino acids. Trimming cost V 4 bases and J 4 bases; bases outside gene matches: 10.